These T cell receptor beta chains were read from a single sample in a study of metastatic and nonmetastatic thyroid tumors. TCRdb used MiXCR to call clones anew from the PCR reads. This sample has under 95,000 clones, with 9.5% to 15% found just once. The sequenced sample consisted of blood. These receptors came from a female donor with papillary thyroid cancer or a benign thyroid nodule (not recorded which). Some clones in this sample may be carry-over from other donors' samples. CDR3s include the opening cysteine and the closing phenylalanine or tryptophan. Fields, in order: CDR3 DNA, CDR3 protein, D gene, clone size, V gene, J gene. A D gene is named only where the DNA matches it firmly. Size tells how often a clone was seen (once, few, many) or the class of an expanded clone, and some rows leave it out.

TGTGCCAGCAATGGGGGGAGGGGAGAGACCCAGTACTTC	CASNGGRGETQYF	TRBD2	many	TRBV28	TRBJ2-5
TGTGCCAGCAGCCCCCAGGGCCCCTACGAGCAGTACTTC	CASSPQGPYEQYF	-	many	TRBV5-5	TRBJ2-7
TGTACCAGCATCCCCGGGACACTCTACGAGCAGTACTTC	CTSIPGTLYEQYF	-	few	TRBV6-1	TRBJ2-7
TGCGCCAGCAGCACACGGGACAGGGGTCGGGAGACCCAGTACTTC	CASSTRDRGRETQYF	TRBD1	few	TRBV5-1	TRBJ2-5
TGTGCCAGCAGCCGCAGGCGAGGAGGGAGGGGGCGTCAATTGGTCTACGAGCAGTACTTC	CASSRRRGGRGRQLVYEQYF	-	many	TRBV3-1	TRBJ2-7
TGTGCCACCAGTTTAGGAGGGGCAGACAATGAGCAGTTCTTC	CATSLGGADNEQFF	-	many	TRBV24-1	TRBJ2-1
TGTGCCAGCAGTGAAACCAGATACTCCTACGAGCAGTACTTC	CASSETRYSYEQYF	-	many	TRBV6-1	TRBJ2-7
TGCGCCAGCAGCTCGGACAAGAACTATGGCTACACCTTC	CASSSDKNYGYTF	-	many	TRBV5-1	TRBJ1-2
TGTGCCAGCACTCCGGGACTAGCGGGAGGGTTGTACACCGGGGAGCTGTTTTTT	CASTPGLAGGLYTGELFF	TRBD2	many	TRBV4-2	TRBJ2-2
TGCGCCAGCAGCCAAACGACAGGGGGCTGGACTAATGAAAAACTGTTTTTT	CASSQTTGGWTNEKLFF	TRBD1	many	TRBV4-3	TRBJ1-4
TGTGCCAGCATCGTCTTTGGACAGCGTAATTCACCCCTCCACTTT	CASIVFGQRNSPLHF	-	-	TRBV9	TRBJ1-6
TGTGCCAGCAGTTTATCGGGCAGGGGGCTAATCACTGAAGCTTTCTTT	CASSLSGRGLITEAFF	TRBD1	many	TRBV27	TRBJ1-1
TGTGCCACCAGCAGAGATCTTATCGGGGAGCTGTTTTTT	CATSRDLIGELFF	-	few	TRBV15	TRBJ2-2
TGTGCCAGCAGTACCAGGACAGGGATGCGAAAGGGCTACACCTTC	CASSTRTGMRKGYTF	TRBD1	many	TRBV6-1	TRBJ1-2
TGTGCCAGCAGCCTGGCAGCTAACTATGGCTACACCTTC	CASSLAANYGYTF	-	many	TRBV6-1	TRBJ1-2
TGTGCCAGCAGTTTCAGGAGTAGCGATGAGCAGTTCTTC	CASSFRSSDEQFF	-	few	TRBV12-3/TRBV12-4	TRBJ2-1
TGTGCCAGCAGTTTAAGCGGGGGGCGGGAGTACTTC	CASSLSGGREYF	TRBD2	many	TRBV12-3/TRBV12-4	TRBJ2-7
TGTGCCAGCAGCCACGCCGGGACAGGCGATTACAATGAGCAGTTCTTC	CASSHAGTGDYNEQFF	TRBD1	medium-sized	TRBV6-2/TRBV6-3	TRBJ2-1
TGTGCCAGCACCACCCGGGGGGGCTCTTCGACTGAAGCTTTCTTT	CASTTRGGSSTEAFF	-	many	TRBV5-5	TRBJ1-1
TGTGCCAGCAGTTACTCGGGAGAGACCCAGTACTTC	CASSYSGETQYF	-	many	TRBV6-2/TRBV6-3	TRBJ2-5
TGTGCCAGCAGCTACGAGCAGTACTTC	CASSYEQYF	-	many	TRBV3-1	TRBJ2-7
TGCGCCAGCAGCCAAGTGGGCTACAATCAGCCCCAGCATTTT	CASSQVGYNQPQHF	-	-	TRBV4-1	TRBJ1-5
TGTGCCAGCAGTGAAGCGGGACTAGCGGCCCACTCCGGGGGGGAGCTGTTTTTT	CASSEAGLAAHSGGELFF	TRBD2	many	TRBV6-1	TRBJ2-2
TGTGCCGGCGGAAAGAGTATCACCCGGGATCTGTTTTTT	CAGGKSITRDLFF	-	-	TRBV6-2/TRBV6-3	TRBJ2-2
TGTGCCAGAAGTGACTCGATCCTTCTCGTTCCGGTGAAGCATCTGTCCTACGAGCAGTACTTC	CARSDSILLVPVKHLSYEQYF	-	-	TRBV6-4	TRBJ2-7
TGTGCCAGCAGTGTGGGGGCCCCCTACGAGCAGTACTTC	CASSVGAPYEQYF	-	many	TRBV6-1	TRBJ2-7
TGTGCCAGCAGCTTAGGAGGCGGCGGAGTAGGGAGTCACTCTGGAAACACCATATATTTT	CASSLGGGGVGSHSGNTIYF	-	many	TRBV11-3	TRBJ1-3
TGCGCCAGCAGTGATGGGGTTTCAGATACGCAGTATTTT	CASSDGVSDTQYF	-	few	TRBV10-1	TRBJ2-3
TGTGCCATCAGTGAGTCGGGGGGCAGGAGTTCCTCTGGAAACACCATATATTTT	CAISESGGRSSSGNTIYF	-	many	TRBV10-3	TRBJ1-3
TGTGCCACACAGGGGTCGCGTGTCACCGGGGAGCTTTTTTTT	CATQGSRVTGELFF	TRBD1	-	TRBV11-3	TRBJ2-2
TGTGCCAGCAGTGGAATGGGAGATACGCAGTATTTT	CASSGMGDTQYF	-	-	TRBV2	TRBJ2-3
TGTGCCAGCAGCCATACGGCTGGGAGGGGGGGGTTTGGCTACACCTTC	CASSHTAGRGGFGYTF	-	-	TRBV11-2	TRBJ1-2
TGTGCCAGCAGCTCCCATAGACTAGCGGGAGTCAGTGAGCAGTTCTTC	CASSSHRLAGVSEQFF	TRBD2	many	TRBV9	TRBJ2-1
TGTGCCAGCAGTTCATCGGGACAGTTCAAAAACATTCAGTACTTC	CASSSSGQFKNIQYF	TRBD1	many	TRBV6-1	TRBJ2-4
TGTGCCAGCAGTGTGACAGGGGGCTCCTATAATTCACCCCTCCACTTT	CASSVTGGSYNSPLHF	TRBD1	many	TRBV6-1	TRBJ1-6
TGTGCCACCTCGGACAGGGGGGGAACTGGGGCCAACGTCCTGACTTTC	CATSDRGGTGANVLTF	TRBD1	many	TRBV6-1	TRBJ2-6
TGTGCCATCTTTAGTGGACAGGGGAACACTGAAGCTTTCTTT	CAIFSGQGNTEAFF	TRBD1	many	TRBV10-3	TRBJ1-1
TGTGCCAGCTACGACACCGGATCCTACGAGCAGTACTTC	CASYDTGSYEQYF	-	many	TRBV28	TRBJ2-7
TGTGCCAGTAGTATAACCCCTGGTAGGGCCACCGGGGAGCTGTTTTTT	CASSITPGRATGELFF	-	few	TRBV19	TRBJ2-2
TGTGACTGGAGTGGGACTACGAGGGAGCAGTTCTTC	CDWSGTTREQFF	TRBD2	-	TRBV30	TRBJ2-1
TGTGCCAGCAGCCCCGGGACTTACTCCTACGAGAAGTATTTC	CASSPGTYSYEKYF	-	-	TRBV11-2	TRBJ2-7
TGTGCCAGTAGCCCGGGACAGGGCTATGGCTACACCTTC	CASSPGQGYGYTF	TRBD1	many	TRBV19	TRBJ1-2
TGTGCCAGCAGCGTAGAGACATGGGGGGTCTATTGCTACACCTTC	CASSVETWGVYCYTF	-	-	TRBV9	TRBJ1-2
TGTGCCAGCAGGCCCGACAGGGGCGAGCAGTACTTC	CASRPDRGEQYF	TRBD1	many	TRBV6-2/TRBV6-3	TRBJ2-7
TGTGCCAGCAGTTTCAACTATGGCTACACCTTC	CASSFNYGYTF	-	many	TRBV28	TRBJ1-2
TGTGCCTGTACCCCCGGGCATGGCTACACCTTC	CACTPGHGYTF	-	many	TRBV30	TRBJ1-2
TGTGCCAGCACTGTACCCGTGACTAGCGGGGCAGGGGCCCAGTACTTC	CASTVPVTSGAGAQYF	TRBD2	once	TRBV2	TRBJ2-5
TGCGCCAGCAGGCGGATGGGACAGGGAGAATACGAGCAGTACTTC	CASRRMGQGEYEQYF	TRBD1	few	TRBV5-1	TRBJ2-7
TGTGCCAGCAGTTTATCGTGGCGGACGGGTTCACCCCTCCACTTT	CASSLSWRTGSPLHF	-	few	TRBV27	TRBJ1-6
TGTGCCAGCAGCTTACAGACTAGCGGGACAACCGATACGCAGTATTTT	CASSLQTSGTTDTQYF	TRBD2	many	TRBV13	TRBJ2-3
TGTGCCAGCAGCCAAGATCAGGGACTAGCTAGCACAGATACGCAGTATTTT	CASSQDQGLASTDTQYF	TRBD2	many	TRBV4-2	TRBJ2-3
TGTGCCAGCAGTTACCTCGCTAGCGGGAGTTACAATGAGCAGTTCTTC	CASSYLASGSYNEQFF	TRBD2	many	TRBV6-2/TRBV6-3	TRBJ2-1
TGTGCCAGCAGCTTAGCGGCAGGGGGGTCCTACGAGCAGTACTTC	CASSLAAGGSYEQYF	-	many	TRBV7-8	TRBJ2-7